The clone carrying this T cell receptor beta chain was seen more than once but under ten times. The method was immunoSEQ multiplex PCR; TCRdb's version includes in-frame clones alone and lacks a portion of them. The sample records hundreds of thousands of clones, around 80% being singletons. The sample belongs to a study of blood T cell repertoires in COVID-19. About the study: PBMCs, B-cell-depleted T cells, or T cells were the source of the cDNA or gDNA that made up the material.

Residents of 24 US areas, aged roughly 18 to 89 years, made up the participants. Participants classified as exposed had met a COVID-19 case within 2 weeks before study entry. CDR1 LNHDA and CDR2 SQIVND come from the germline V gene (reference sequence). The ends lost 5 bases at V and 3 bases at J; junction bases unmatched: 7. CDR3 size: 15 residues. The source of this sequence is a middle-aged man who had been exposed to COVID-19. Sequencing input: PBMCs or T cells enriched from blood (not recorded which). This chain joins TRBV19 and TRBJ1-5; 7 nucleotides align to TRBD1. The CDR3 region has the DNA TGTGCCAGTAGTCAGTCAGGGGGTCTCAATCAGCCCCAGCATTTT. This translates into CASSQSGGLNQPQHF.